This entry lists 2 T cell receptor beta chains sequenced from one sample in a study of blood T cells in healthy people across ages. A sample-barcoded 5' primer and a J-beta primer mix were used in a second PCR of about 7 to 12 cycles. MiXCR, applied by TCRdb to the 5' RACE reads, yields one record per CDR3 protein. The data show approximately 790,000 distinct CDR3 sequences, with approximately 67% seen just once and roughly 25% held by the top ten. Sequencing was performed on blood. Receptor source: a man aged 25-45 years in good health.

This chain joins TRBV19 and TRBJ2-3; tentatively, D is TRBD2 (5 bases). Trimming took off 10 bases at V and 1 base at J, with 12 bases between the two ends. The CDR3 extends over 13 amino acids. Germline V gene sequence: CDR1 LNHDA, CDR2 SQIVND (reference sequence). CDR3 sequence: CATKTTGTDTQYF. As DNA, the CDR3 is TGTGCCACCAAGACTACCGGCACAGATACGCAGTATTTT.

V is TRBV20-1 and J is TRBJ2-4, with D tentatively TRBD1 (6 bases). Matching the DNA end better, TRBJ2-7 makes the J call doubtful. The germline V gene has CDR1 DFQATT and CDR2 SNEGSKA (reference sequence). The CDR3 is 13 amino acids. The CDR3 loop is CSASVSGDDEQYF. In DNA, the CDR3 is TGCAGTGCTAGCGTATCAGGGGATGACGAGCAGTACTTC.